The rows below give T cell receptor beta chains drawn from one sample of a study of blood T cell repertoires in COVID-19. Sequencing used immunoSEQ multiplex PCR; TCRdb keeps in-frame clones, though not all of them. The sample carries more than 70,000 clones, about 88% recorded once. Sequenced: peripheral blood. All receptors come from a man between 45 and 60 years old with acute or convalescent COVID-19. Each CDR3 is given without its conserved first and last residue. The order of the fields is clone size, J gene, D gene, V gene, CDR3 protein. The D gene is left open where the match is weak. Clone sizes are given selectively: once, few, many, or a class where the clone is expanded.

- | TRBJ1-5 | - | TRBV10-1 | ASSERDIHNNQPQH
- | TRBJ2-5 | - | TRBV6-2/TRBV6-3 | ASSYGVGLRGQETQY
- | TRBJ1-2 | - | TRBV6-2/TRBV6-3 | ASSYGTDYGYT
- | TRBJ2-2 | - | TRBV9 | ASRATGVGGELF
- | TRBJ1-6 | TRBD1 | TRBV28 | ASSLDRGGGNSPLH
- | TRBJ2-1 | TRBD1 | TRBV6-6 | ASSYTGTGYNEQF
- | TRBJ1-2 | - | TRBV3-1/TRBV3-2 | ASSQLAVRRFGYGYT
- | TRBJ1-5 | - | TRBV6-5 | ASRLSRGPLQPQH
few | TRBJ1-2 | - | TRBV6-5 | ASSYDRGYGYT
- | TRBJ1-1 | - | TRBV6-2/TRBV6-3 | ASSLSGLRTEAF
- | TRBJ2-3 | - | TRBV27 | ASSSRPGVFGHTDTQY
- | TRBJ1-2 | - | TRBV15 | ATSRDKRIGEGYT
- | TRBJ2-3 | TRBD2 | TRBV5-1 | ASSSPAGLRTDTQY
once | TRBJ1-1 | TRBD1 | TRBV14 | ASRRQGANTEAF
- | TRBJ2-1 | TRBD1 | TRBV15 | ATSPTGIHEQF
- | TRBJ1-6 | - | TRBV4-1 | ASSPGFGSYNSPLH
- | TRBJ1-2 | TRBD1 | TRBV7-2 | ASSLPKTGANDGGYT
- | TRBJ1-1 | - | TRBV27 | ASRLWLNTEAF
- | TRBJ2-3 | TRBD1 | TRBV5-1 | ASSGDSGQGRTDTQY
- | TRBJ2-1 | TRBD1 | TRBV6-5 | ASRGQGYNEQF
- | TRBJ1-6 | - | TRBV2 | ATASGLYNSPLH
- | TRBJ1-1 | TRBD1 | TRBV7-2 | ASRIWTGGRDTEAF
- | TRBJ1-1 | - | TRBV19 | ASNNNSYPNTEAF
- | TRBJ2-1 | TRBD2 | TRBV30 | ASQRGGYNEQF
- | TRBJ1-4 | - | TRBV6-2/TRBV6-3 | ASSYSSREDGDEKLF
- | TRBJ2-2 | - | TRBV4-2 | ASSLIIGGNTGELF
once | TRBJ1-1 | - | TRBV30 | AWRKTTSLNTEAF
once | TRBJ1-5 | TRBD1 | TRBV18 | ASSPDRGVLPQH
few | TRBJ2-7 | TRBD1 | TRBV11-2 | ASSHEPGQDYEQY
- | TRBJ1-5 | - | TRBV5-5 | ASSLSSFQPQH
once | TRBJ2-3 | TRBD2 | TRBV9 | ASSVAWSGGPGTDTQY
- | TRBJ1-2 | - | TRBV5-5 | ASSLAPGGYGYT
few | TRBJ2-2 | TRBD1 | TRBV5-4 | ASSLAGVRGITGELF
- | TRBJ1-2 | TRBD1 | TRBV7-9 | ASSLGRTGGYGYT
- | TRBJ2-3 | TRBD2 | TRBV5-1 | ASSVTSGGITDTQY
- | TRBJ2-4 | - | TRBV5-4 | ASSFREAKNIQY
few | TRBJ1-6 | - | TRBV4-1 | ASSLTGLGNSPLH
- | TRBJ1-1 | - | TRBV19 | ASSIPVMNTEAF
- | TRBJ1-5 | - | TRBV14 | ASSARLSNQPQH
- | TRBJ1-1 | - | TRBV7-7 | ASSSQGFDYYTEAF
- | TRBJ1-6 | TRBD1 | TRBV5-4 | ASSYRGPNSPLH
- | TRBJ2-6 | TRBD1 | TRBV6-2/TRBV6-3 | ASSYRGQGRWANVLT
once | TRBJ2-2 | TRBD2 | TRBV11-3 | ASSAMGGTTNTGELF
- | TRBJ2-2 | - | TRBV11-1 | ASSLRTVNTGELF
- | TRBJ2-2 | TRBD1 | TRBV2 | ASSQFGQGASGELF
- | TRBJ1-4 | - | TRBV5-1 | ASSLAPSGEEKLF